A selection of T cell receptor beta chains follows, all from one sample in a study of response to subunit inactivated influenza vaccine. TCRdb redid the calling of the RT-PCR reads with MiXCR, one entry per CDR3 protein. Of 650,000 to 800,000 distinct CDR3 sequences detected, approximately 14% appear once; the ten largest clones hold 5.5% to 7%. The input for sequencing was PBMCs from blood, taken 14 to 15 days before vaccination. The receptors shown here come from a man aged 50-60 years who received an inactivated influenza vaccine. Each CDR3 is given with its conserved first and last residue. The order of the fields is V gene, J gene, clone size, D gene, CDR3 DNA, CDR3 protein. A D gene is named only where the DNA matches it firmly. Some rows have no size entry. The others give once, few or many, or a class for an expanded clone.

v_call: TRBV5-1; j_call: TRBJ1-1; clone_size: many; d_call: -; cdr3_nt: TGCGCCAGCAGCTTGGGACAGGTGAACACTGAAGCTTTCTTT; cdr3_aa: CASSLGQVNTEAFF
v_call: TRBV24-1; j_call: TRBJ1-5; clone_size: -; d_call: -; cdr3_nt: TGTGCCACCAGTGATTTCAACGGGAATCAGCCCCAGCATTTT; cdr3_aa: CATSDFNGNQPQHF
v_call: TRBV5-1; j_call: TRBJ1-5; clone_size: many; d_call: -; cdr3_nt: TGCGCCAGCAGCTTGGGGCCAGGGGAACCTCAGCCCCAGCATTTT; cdr3_aa: CASSLGPGEPQPQHF
v_call: TRBV20-1; j_call: TRBJ2-7; clone_size: -; d_call: -; cdr3_nt: TGCAGTGCCGGGGACGGCTACTACGAGCAGTACTTC; cdr3_aa: CSAGDGYYEQYF
v_call: TRBV3-1; j_call: TRBJ1-2; clone_size: -; d_call: -; cdr3_nt: TGTGCCAGCAGCCAAGACCCCACGATGACCTATGGCTACACCTTC; cdr3_aa: CASSQDPTMTYGYTF
v_call: TRBV4-2; j_call: TRBJ2-7; clone_size: few; d_call: -; cdr3_nt: TGTGCCAGCAGCCAAGATTTAACGTCTAGCACCTACGAGCAGTACTTC; cdr3_aa: CASSQDLTSSTYEQYF
v_call: TRBV2; j_call: TRBJ2-5; clone_size: few; d_call: TRBD1; cdr3_nt: TGTGCCAGCTGCCGGGACAGGAATCAAGAGACCCAGTACTTC; cdr3_aa: CASCRDRNQETQYF
v_call: TRBV11-1; j_call: TRBJ2-1; clone_size: few; d_call: -; cdr3_nt: TGTGCCAGCAGCTTAGCCTATGGGGGCCGCAATGAGCAGTTCTTC; cdr3_aa: CASSLAYGGRNEQFF
v_call: TRBV30; j_call: TRBJ2-5; clone_size: -; d_call: -; cdr3_nt: TGTGCCTGGAGTGTCGGGACGCGGGAGACCCAGTACTTC; cdr3_aa: CAWSVGTRETQYF
v_call: TRBV6-6; j_call: TRBJ2-7; clone_size: few; d_call: -; cdr3_nt: TGTGCCAGCGCTTTAGTAGGAGTCTACGAGCAGTACTTC; cdr3_aa: CASALVGVYEQYF
v_call: TRBV7-6; j_call: TRBJ2-7; clone_size: -; d_call: -; cdr3_nt: TGTGCCAGCAGCTTAGGGCCAAGCGTCTACGAGCAGTACTTC; cdr3_aa: CASSLGPSVYEQYF
v_call: TRBV4-2; j_call: TRBJ2-2; clone_size: few; d_call: -; cdr3_nt: TGTGCCAGCAGCCAGCAACCGGGACAAAACACCGGGGAGCTGTTTTTT; cdr3_aa: CASSQQPGQNTGELFF
v_call: TRBV2; j_call: TRBJ2-2; clone_size: -; d_call: TRBD1; cdr3_nt: TGTGCCAGCAGTGAAAACAGGGGATCCACCGGGGAGCTGTTTTTT; cdr3_aa: CASSENRGSTGELFF
v_call: TRBV28; j_call: TRBJ2-3; clone_size: -; d_call: -; cdr3_nt: TGTGCCAGCAGTTCCACTCAGGGAGATACGCAGTATTTT; cdr3_aa: CASSSTQGDTQYF
v_call: TRBV11-3; j_call: TRBJ2-2; clone_size: -; d_call: -; cdr3_nt: TGTGCCAGCAGCTCCCCCCGGGGGAACACCGGGGAGCTGTTTTTT; cdr3_aa: CASSSPRGNTGELFF
v_call: TRBV10-3; j_call: TRBJ1-5; clone_size: few; d_call: TRBD1; cdr3_nt: TGTGCCATCAGTGGAGGACAGGGAAATCAGCCCCAGCATTTT; cdr3_aa: CAISGGQGNQPQHF
v_call: TRBV20-1; j_call: TRBJ1-1; clone_size: few; d_call: -; cdr3_nt: TGCAGTGCTTCGCGGATGGGCGCCAACACTGAAGCTTTCTTT; cdr3_aa: CSASRMGANTEAFF
v_call: TRBV20-1; j_call: TRBJ2-4; clone_size: many; d_call: -; cdr3_nt: TGCAGTGCTAGCGTATCGGGGAACATTCAGTACTTC; cdr3_aa: CSASVSGNIQYF
v_call: TRBV3-1; j_call: TRBJ2-4; clone_size: few; d_call: -; cdr3_nt: TGTGCCAGCAGCCATTTATGGGGCGCTGGAGCCAAAAACATTCAGTACTTC; cdr3_aa: CASSHLWGAGAKNIQYF
v_call: TRBV21-1; j_call: TRBJ1-1; clone_size: -; d_call: -; cdr3_nt: TGTGCCAGCAGCAAACCCACGGCCGGCACTGAAGCTTTCTTT; cdr3_aa: CASSKPTAGTEAFF
v_call: TRBV12-3/TRBV12-4; j_call: TRBJ2-3; clone_size: -; d_call: -; cdr3_nt: TGTGCCAGCGGCCGAGGTAGCACAGATACGCAGTATTTT; cdr3_aa: CASGRGSTDTQYF
v_call: TRBV12-3/TRBV12-4; j_call: TRBJ2-7; clone_size: many; d_call: TRBD1; cdr3_nt: TGTGCCAGCAGTTTGGGGACAGGGGGCTTCGAGCAGTACTTC; cdr3_aa: CASSLGTGGFEQYF
v_call: TRBV6-5; j_call: TRBJ1-2; clone_size: -; d_call: -; cdr3_nt: TGTGCCAGCAGTTACTCGCGGACAGCGCTACGTAACTATGGCTACACCTTC; cdr3_aa: CASSYSRTALRNYGYTF
v_call: TRBV4-3; j_call: TRBJ1-3; clone_size: many; d_call: -; cdr3_nt: TGCGCCAGCAGCCCGGGACACCCTGACTCTGGAAACACCATATATTTT; cdr3_aa: CASSPGHPDSGNTIYF
v_call: TRBV2; j_call: TRBJ2-1; clone_size: few; d_call: -; cdr3_nt: TGTGCCAGCAGTGGTCTGTCAGGGTACAATGAGCAGTTCTTC; cdr3_aa: CASSGLSGYNEQFF
v_call: TRBV27; j_call: TRBJ2-7; clone_size: -; d_call: -; cdr3_nt: TGTGCCAGCAGTTACTTGTCGACAGGTCCGTACTACGAGCAGTACTTC; cdr3_aa: CASSYLSTGPYYEQYF
v_call: TRBV4-3; j_call: TRBJ2-1; clone_size: -; d_call: -; cdr3_nt: TGCGCCAGCAGCCAAGGGATAGCCAGGGGCAATGAGCAGTTCTTC; cdr3_aa: CASSQGIARGNEQFF
v_call: TRBV28; j_call: TRBJ2-3; clone_size: few; d_call: TRBD2; cdr3_nt: TGTGCCAGCAGTTTCCCGACTAGCGGGAGGGCCGGGGGCACAGATACGCAGTATTTT; cdr3_aa: CASSFPTSGRAGGTDTQYF
v_call: TRBV6-5; j_call: TRBJ2-5; clone_size: few; d_call: -; cdr3_nt: TGTGCCAGCAGTTACCCTCAAGGCAGGGCACAAGAGACCCAGTACTTC; cdr3_aa: CASSYPQGRAQETQYF
v_call: TRBV20-1; j_call: TRBJ1-4; clone_size: few; d_call: -; cdr3_nt: TGCAGTGCTAGAGATAGGAGGGATGAGGTTTTT; cdr3_aa: CSARDRRDEVF
v_call: TRBV5-1; j_call: TRBJ2-1; clone_size: many; d_call: -; cdr3_nt: TGCGCCAGCAGCGCAACGGGGGCGTCTATCGAGCAGTTCTTC; cdr3_aa: CASSATGASIEQFF
v_call: TRBV21-1; j_call: TRBJ2-7; clone_size: few; d_call: -; cdr3_nt: TGTGCCAGCAGCACACGCCCCAGACAGCGCTCCTACGAGCAGTACTTC; cdr3_aa: CASSTRPRQRSYEQYF
v_call: TRBV3-1; j_call: TRBJ1-6; clone_size: few; d_call: -; cdr3_nt: TGTGCCAGCAGCCAGGGAACGAGGGGATCACCCCTCCACTTT; cdr3_aa: CASSQGTRGSPLHF
v_call: TRBV30; j_call: TRBJ1-5; clone_size: -; d_call: -; cdr3_nt: TGTGCCTGGAGTGAGGGGGACAACAATCAGCCCCAGCATTTT; cdr3_aa: CAWSEGDNNQPQHF
v_call: TRBV11-1; j_call: TRBJ2-1; clone_size: many; d_call: -; cdr3_nt: TGTGCCAGCATCCGGACTAGGGGGGGGAACAATGAGCAGTTCTTC; cdr3_aa: CASIRTRGGNNEQFF
v_call: TRBV9; j_call: TRBJ2-3; clone_size: few; d_call: -; cdr3_nt: TGTGCCAGCAGCGAGGGGGAGGCGGCAAGCACAGATACGCAGTATTTT; cdr3_aa: CASSEGEAASTDTQYF
v_call: TRBV20-1; j_call: TRBJ2-2; clone_size: -; d_call: -; cdr3_nt: TGCAGTGCTAGAGCCCCCGCGGGAACCGGGGAGCTGTTTTTT; cdr3_aa: CSARAPAGTGELFF
v_call: TRBV2; j_call: TRBJ1-4; clone_size: many; d_call: -; cdr3_nt: TGTGCCAGCAAGCGGGGCTTAGCTGAAAAACTGTTTTTT; cdr3_aa: CASKRGLAEKLFF
v_call: TRBV7-2; j_call: TRBJ2-7; clone_size: -; d_call: TRBD2; cdr3_nt: TGTGCCAGCAGCTTAATAGCGGGGGAATACGAGCAGTACTTC; cdr3_aa: CASSLIAGEYEQYF
v_call: TRBV5-8; j_call: TRBJ2-2; clone_size: many; d_call: -; cdr3_nt: TGTGCCAGCAGCTACTATCCCACCGGGGAGCTGTTTTTT; cdr3_aa: CASSYYPTGELFF
v_call: TRBV5-6; j_call: TRBJ2-2; clone_size: few; d_call: TRBD1; cdr3_nt: TGTGCCAGCAGCCCGACAGGGGCATATAGCGGGGAGCTGTTTTTT; cdr3_aa: CASSPTGAYSGELFF
v_call: TRBV6-6; j_call: TRBJ2-7; clone_size: -; d_call: -; cdr3_nt: TGTGCCAGCAGTTACACCAGCTACGAGCAGTACTTC; cdr3_aa: CASSYTSYEQYF
v_call: TRBV4-3; j_call: TRBJ1-5; clone_size: many; d_call: -; cdr3_nt: TGCGCCAGCAGCCCCGAAGCGGGGGTCAATCAGCCCCAGCATTTT; cdr3_aa: CASSPEAGVNQPQHF
v_call: TRBV20-1; j_call: TRBJ1-3; clone_size: few; d_call: -; cdr3_nt: TGCAGTGCTAGGGGGTTCGTGAACACCATATATTTT; cdr3_aa: CSARGFVNTIYF